Each of the 18 T cell receptor beta chains below was sequenced from the same sample in a study of Ad26.COV2.S vaccination and SARS-CoV-2 variants. The treatment here: some 20 received Ad26.COV2.S at low or high dose, single or two shots; roughly five received placebo; per-sample allocation not given. Collection of samples fell on day 63 after the first vaccine or placebo injection. Assay used: immunoSEQ multiplex PCR; TCRdb lists only in-frame clones, some missing. The sample has about 430,000 clones, about 93% seen once. The starting material was peripheral blood, obtained in a trial of Ad26.COV2.S vaccine versus placebo. These receptors came from a person aged 18-65 years who received the Ad26.COV2.S COVID-19 vaccine or a placebo.

In regard to this clone: Additional DNA sequences in this sample encode the identical CDR3. This chain links TRBV10-3 with TRBJ2-7; D remains unclear. This CDR3 has 12 amino acids. Germline V CDR1 and CDR2: ENHRY, SYGVKD. V dropped 0 bases and J dropped 6 bases, with 6 bases sitting between them. The CDR3 spells CAISESGFEQYF. CDR3 DNA: TGTGCCATCAGTGAGTCCGGGTTCGAGCAGTACTTC.

The rearrangement links TRBV9 to TRBJ2-3, with a tentative D call TRBD2 (6 bases). Germline V gene sequence: CDR1 SGDLS, CDR2 YYNGEE. There are 14 residues in the CDR3. Trimming removed 3 bases from V and 7 bases from J, with 15 bases in between. In DNA form, the CDR3 reads TGTGCCAGCAGCGGAGGGACTCCCTGGCATACGCAGTATTTT. This codes for CASSGGTPWHTQYF. Drawing the rest from reference TRBV9 and TRBJ2-3, the complete variable domain is DSGVTQTPKHLITATGQRVTLRCSPRSGDLSVYWYQQSLDQGLQFLIQYYNGEERAKGNILERFSAQQFPDLHSELNLSSLELGDSALYFCASSGGTPWHTQYFGPGTRLTVL.

The chain combines TRBV3-1 (or the pseudogene TRBV3-2) with TRBJ1-4; D possibly corresponds to TRBD1 (5 bases). The CDR3 loop spans 16 amino acids. Germline lookup yields CDR1 LGHDT and CDR2 YNNKEL (reference sequence). The V gene lost 2 bases and the J gene lost 5 bases, with 15 bases spanning the gap. The CDR3 sequence: CASSQFRDLGNEKLFF. DNA of the CDR3: TGTGCCAGCAGCCAATTCCGGGACTTGGGAAATGAAAAACTGTTTTTT.

This chain uses TRBV11-2 with TRBJ2-2; D call uncertain. The V gene lost 1 base and the J gene lost 7 bases, with 7 bases spanning the gap. The CDR3 runs 13 residues. Germline CDR1 is SGHAT and CDR2 is FQNNGV. CDR3 nucleotides: TGTGCCAGCAGCTTAGGGGTAAACGGGGAGCTGTTTTTT. The encoded protein is CASSLGVNGELFF.

With respect to this clone: Distinct nucleotide sequences in the sample also encode this CDR3. The CDR3 region has the DNA TGTGCCAGCTCACCCCGGACAGACGAAAAACTGTTTTTT. Encoded protein: CASSPRTDEKLFF. J is TRBJ1-4 and V is TRBV18, with D perhaps matching TRBD1 (6 bases). The germline V gene has CDR1 KGHSH and CDR2 LQKENI. This CDR3 comprises 13 residues. V was pared by 3 bases and J by 8 bases, with 10 bases between.

V gene TRBV2 combines with J gene TRBJ2-2; TRBD1 matches at 9 bases. CDR1 and CDR2 from the germline V gene are SNHLY and FYNNEI. V trimming: 6 bases; J trimming: 6 bases; junction bases outside the gene matches: 5. The length of the CDR3 is 14 residues. The CDR3 loop is CASSEHRGPGELFF. DNA of the CDR3: TGTGCCAGCAGCGAACACAGGGGGCCCGGGGAGCTGTTTTTT.

The chain links TRBV6-5 to TRBJ1-6, with 9 bases identical to TRBD1. V was pared by 2 bases and J by 10 bases, with 6 bases of the junction left unmatched. The length of the CDR3 is 15 residues. The germline CDR1 and CDR2 sequences are MNHEY and SVGAGI. This chain's CDR3 is CASSYPRTGASPLHF. The CDR3 DNA reads TGTGCCAGCAGTTACCCCCGGACAGGGGCCTCACCCCTCCACTTT.

The rearrangement joins TRBV6-1 to TRBJ1-1; TRBD1 matches at 7 bases. The CDR3 contains 14 residues. Germline V gene sequence: CDR1 MNHNS, CDR2 SASEGT. The V gene end was trimmed by 1 base and the J gene end by 1 base; junction bases not matched to a gene: 0. DNA of the CDR3: TGTGCCAGCAGTGAAGGGACAGGGAACACTGAAGCTTTCTTT. Protein: CASSEGTGNTEAFF.

V gene TRBV19 combines with J gene TRBJ2-2; no reliable D call. The CDR3 is made up of 15 amino acids. V lost 8 bases and J lost 5, with 18 bases in between. CDR1 is LNHDA, CDR2 SQIVND, per germline (reference sequence). DNA of the CDR3: TGTGCCAGTTCCTATGCGCCGGTTCGAACCGGGGAGCTGTTTTTT. This codes for CASSYAPVRTGELFF.

The chain combines TRBV7-2 with TRBJ2-3; D may be TRBD2 (6 bases). V shed 5 bases and J shed 6 bases, with 18 bases lying between them. The CDR3 has 15 residues. Germline CDR1 reads SGHTA; CDR2 reads FQGNSA. CDR3 coding DNA: TGTGCCAGCAGCATTGCTAGCGCCCGGGCCGATACGCAGTATTTT. It is translated as CASSIASARADTQYF.

The chain recombines TRBV15 with TRBJ1-4; TRBD1 agrees at 10 bases. The germline gives CDR1 LNHNV, CDR2 YYDKDF (reference sequence). V was pared by 3 bases and J by 6 bases, with 7 bases of the junction left unmatched. CDR3 size: 16 residues. CDR3 amino acids: CATSRAPGQGYEKLFF. CDR3 DNA: TGTGCCACCAGCAGGGCCCCGGGACAGGGGTATGAAAAACTGTTTTTT.

CDR3 in amino acids: CAWNRVENTEAFF. For the CDR3, the DNA is TGTGCCTGGAACAGGGTGGAGAACACTGAAGCTTTCTTT. This chain joins TRBV30 and TRBJ1-1; perhaps TRBD1 as D (6 bases). Germline CDR1 is GTSNPN and CDR2 is SVGIG (reference sequence). The ends were cut back, 4 bases at V and 1 base at J, with 10 bases in the middle. This CDR3 has 13 residues.

The genes are TRBV9 and TRBJ1-4; 8 nucleotides agree with TRBD1. The ends lost 0 bases at V and 8 bases at J; junction bases unmatched: 21. CDR3 length equals 20 residues. Germline CDR1 reads SGDLS; CDR2 reads YYNGEE. CDR3 region: CASSVGTMTGDSSVGEKLFF. In nucleotides, the CDR3 is TGTGCCAGCAGCGTAGGAACCATGACAGGGGACTCGTCTGTGGGGGAAAAACTGTTTTTT.

This sequence joins TRBV19 and TRBJ2-5; D is unclear. The germline V gene encodes CDR1 LNHDA and CDR2 SQIVND (reference sequence). The CDR3 sequence is 13 residues long. Between the trimmed V and J ends, which lost 3 bases and 4 bases, there was a span of 9 bases. Written as DNA, the CDR3 is TGTGCCAGTAGTATTCGGAACCCAGAGACCCAGTACTTC. Amino acids: CASSIRNPETQYF.

This rearrangement joins TRBV11-1 to TRBJ2-5; D unresolved. Germline CDR1 SGHAT, CDR2 FQDESV (reference sequence). V lost 0 bases and J lost 5, with 7 bases in between. The CDR3 has 13 residues. CDR3 loop: CASSLASYETQYF. The CDR3 DNA reads as TGTGCCAGCAGCTTAGCCAGCTATGAGACCCAGTACTTC.

V gene TRBV4-3 combines with J gene TRBJ2-7; no clear D gene. This CDR3 is 15 amino acids long. CDR1 and CDR2 from the germline V gene are LGHNA and YSLEER. The ends were cut back, 1 base at V and 0 bases at J, with 10 bases in the middle. The CDR3 loop reads CASSQGLVGSYEQYF. CDR3 bases: TGCGCCAGCAGCCAAGGTCTAGTTGGCTCCTACGAGCAGTACTTC.

This clone was seen a single time. The chain has TRBV19 and TRBJ1-1; D may be TRBD1 (5 bases). The V end was cut by 8 bases, the J end by 0 bases, with 10 bases between. Germline values: CDR1 LNHDA, CDR2 SQIVND (reference sequence). The CDR3 totals 13 residues. The CDR3: CASSSTVNTEAFF. The CDR3, as DNA: TGTGCCAGTTCCTCGACAGTGAACACTGAAGCTTTCTTT.

The chain is built from TRBV5-6 and TRBJ2-1; 11 positions agree with TRBD2. Germline V gives CDR1 SGHDT, CDR2 YYEEEE. V lost 4 bases to trimming and J lost 4 bases; unmatched junction nucleotides: 7. This CDR3 has 16 amino acids. CDR3 in amino acids: CASSHSASGRYNEQFF. In DNA, the CDR3 is TGTGCCAGCAGCCACTCAGCTAGCGGGAGGTACAATGAGCAGTTCTTC.